The rows below give T cell receptor beta chains drawn from one sample of a study of shared clonotypes between healthy human individuals. TCRdb keeps only in-frame clones here, not all; method: immunoSEQ multiplex PCR. This table has some 2,400,000 clones, roughly 95% appearing once. The sample taken for sequencing was naive CD4+ T cells sorted from blood. These receptors were collected from a man aged 18-30 years in good health. Both conserved end residues are trimmed from each CDR3. A D gene is named only where the DNA matches it firmly.

CDR3aa: ASSPDITYEQY; v_gene: TRBV5-1; d_gene: -; j_gene: TRBJ2-7
CDR3aa: ASSPTLQEMNTEAF; v_gene: TRBV18; d_gene: -; j_gene: TRBJ1-1
CDR3aa: ASSSPGQGAYEQY; v_gene: TRBV6-5; d_gene: TRBD1; j_gene: TRBJ2-7
CDR3aa: ASSARRGTSGSGANVLT; v_gene: TRBV5-1; d_gene: TRBD2; j_gene: TRBJ2-6
CDR3aa: ASSHRDRSSYEQY; v_gene: TRBV5-6; d_gene: TRBD1; j_gene: TRBJ2-7
CDR3aa: ASSPEGGRYQETQY; v_gene: TRBV5-6; d_gene: -; j_gene: TRBJ2-5
CDR3aa: ASSETGNYGYT; v_gene: TRBV2; d_gene: -; j_gene: TRBJ1-2
CDR3aa: ASSAGVSYEQY; v_gene: TRBV18; d_gene: TRBD2; j_gene: TRBJ2-7
CDR3aa: ASSLAPGTAYYEQY; v_gene: TRBV5-1; d_gene: TRBD1; j_gene: TRBJ2-7
CDR3aa: ASSAGSLNEKLF; v_gene: TRBV6-5; d_gene: -; j_gene: TRBJ1-4
CDR3aa: ASSQGHSSGNTIY; v_gene: TRBV4-1; d_gene: -; j_gene: TRBJ1-3
CDR3aa: ASSLGTVTYEQY; v_gene: TRBV7-8; d_gene: -; j_gene: TRBJ2-7
CDR3aa: AWSVSGGSYNSPLH; v_gene: TRBV30; d_gene: TRBD1; j_gene: TRBJ1-6
CDR3aa: ASRSRLAGETQY; v_gene: TRBV11-1; d_gene: TRBD2; j_gene: TRBJ2-5
CDR3aa: ASSPGPDQPQH; v_gene: TRBV5-6; d_gene: -; j_gene: TRBJ1-5
CDR3aa: ASGPSDYSSTNNQPQH; v_gene: TRBV12-5; d_gene: -; j_gene: TRBJ1-5
CDR3aa: ASSEWTSGNTGELF; v_gene: TRBV25-1; d_gene: TRBD2; j_gene: TRBJ2-2
CDR3aa: ASSPGGTPGGGYT; v_gene: TRBV6-5; d_gene: -; j_gene: TRBJ1-2
CDR3aa: ASSFLARQF; v_gene: TRBV5-8; d_gene: -; j_gene: TRBJ2-1
CDR3aa: ASSPNRVTNEQF; v_gene: TRBV9; d_gene: -; j_gene: TRBJ2-1
CDR3aa: AIRAGGADTQY; v_gene: TRBV10-3; d_gene: TRBD2; j_gene: TRBJ2-3
CDR3aa: ASSVSSGSTDTQY; v_gene: TRBV9; d_gene: TRBD2; j_gene: TRBJ2-3
CDR3aa: ASSGDSSYNEQF; v_gene: TRBV7-3; d_gene: -; j_gene: TRBJ2-1
CDR3aa: ASSFDVRSYVH; v_gene: TRBV7-9; d_gene: -; j_gene: TRBJ1-6
CDR3aa: ASSLNRGNYEQY; v_gene: TRBV5-8; d_gene: TRBD1; j_gene: TRBJ2-7
CDR3aa: ASSSNGYTQY; v_gene: TRBV7-3; d_gene: -; j_gene: TRBJ2-3
CDR3aa: ASSSPRTERYNEQF; v_gene: TRBV27; d_gene: -; j_gene: TRBJ2-1
CDR3aa: ASSPPALVAEQF; v_gene: TRBV18; d_gene: -; j_gene: TRBJ2-1
CDR3aa: ASSIAGQGMGETQY; v_gene: TRBV19; d_gene: TRBD1; j_gene: TRBJ2-5
CDR3aa: ATTDRVYYEQY; v_gene: TRBV10-3; d_gene: TRBD1; j_gene: TRBJ2-7
CDR3aa: ASRDPLAKNIQY; v_gene: TRBV6-1; d_gene: -; j_gene: TRBJ2-4
CDR3aa: ASSYQQGTNYGYT; v_gene: TRBV27; d_gene: TRBD1; j_gene: TRBJ1-2
CDR3aa: ASSGTYEQY; v_gene: TRBV5-1; d_gene: -; j_gene: TRBJ2-7
CDR3aa: ASGSGISYNEQF; v_gene: TRBV12-5; d_gene: -; j_gene: TRBJ2-1
CDR3aa: AWNLAGTGEQF; v_gene: TRBV30; d_gene: TRBD2; j_gene: TRBJ2-1